This is a list of T cell receptor beta chains from one sample in a study of metastatic and nonmetastatic thyroid tumors. TCRdb re-called the PCR reads through MiXCR. The table shows about 7,700 clones, with approximately 31% occurring only once. The source material was tumor tissue. These receptors were collected from a female donor with papillary thyroid cancer or a benign thyroid nodule (not recorded which). Some clones in this sample may be carry-over from other donors' samples. CDR3s include the opening cysteine and the closing phenylalanine or tryptophan. A D gene is named only where the DNA matches it firmly. Clone size is shown for a subset of rows, as once, few, many or a class of expanded clone.

abundance	v_gene	d_gene	j_gene	CDR3aa	CDR3nt
.	TRBV3-1	TRBD1	TRBJ1-4	CASSLRGLANEKLFF	TGTGCCAGCAGCCTCAGGGGGCTAGCTAATGAAAAACTTTTTTTT
.	TRBV19	.	TRBJ1-1	CASSPGGTNTEAFF	TGTGCCAGTAGTCCCGGGGGGACGAACACTGAAGCTTTCTTT
.	TRBV20-1	TRBD2	TRBJ2-1	CSARTGTSGGENEQFF	TGCAGTGCTAGGACCGGGACCAGCGGGGGGGAGAATGAGCAGTTCTTC
.	TRBV5-1	.	TRBJ1-1	CASSLGAAEAFF	TGCGCCAGCAGCTTGGGAGCCGCGGAAGCTTTCTTT
few	TRBV11-3	.	TRBJ1-1	CASSPQGDTEAFF	TGTGCCAGCAGCCCACAGGGTGACACTGAAGCTTTCTTT
.	TRBV27	TRBD2	TRBJ2-1	CASSLFAGGRDNEQFF	TGTGCCAGCAGTTTATTCGCGGGGGGGCGAGACAATGAGCAGTTCTTC
.	TRBV12-3/TRBV12-4	TRBD1	TRBJ1-1	CASRRTGEYTEAFF	TGTGCCAGCAGGAGGACAGGGGAATACACTGAAGCTTTCTTT
few	TRBV25-1	TRBD2	TRBJ2-7	CASSEDSWTSATYEQYF	TGTGCCAGCAGTGAAGACAGTTGGACTAGCGCTACCTACGAGCAGTACTTC
.	TRBV11-2	TRBD1	TRBJ1-1	CASSFGGWDRVKSTEAFF	TGTGCCAGCAGCTTTGGGGGGTGGGACAGGGTGAAGAGCACTGAAGCTTTCTTT
.	TRBV12-3/TRBV12-4	.	TRBJ2-7	CASSLGPREQYF	TGTGCCAGCAGTTTAGGGCCTAGGGAGCAGTACTTC
.	TRBV12-3/TRBV12-4	TRBD2	TRBJ2-2	CASRGLAGGRPGELFF	TGTGCCAGCAGGGGACTAGCGGGGGGGCGCCCCGGGGAGCTGTTTTTT
.	TRBV7-9	.	TRBJ2-3	CASSSHRETDTQYF	TGTGCCAGCAGCTCACACCGGGAGACAGATACGCAGTATTTT
few	TRBV12-3/TRBV12-4	TRBD1	TRBJ1-1	CASRITGVNTEAFF	TGTGCCAGCAGAATTACAGGGGTGAACACTGAAGCTTTCTTT
.	TRBV7-6	TRBD2	TRBJ2-3	CASSTRGTSVVTDTQYF	TGTGCCAGCAGCACTAGGGGGACTAGCGTTGTCACAGATACGCAGTATTTT
.	TRBV7-6	TRBD1	TRBJ2-5	CASSSTGSGTQYF	TGTGCCAGCAGCTCGACAGGGTCGGGGACCCAGTACTTC
once	TRBV20-1	TRBD1	TRBJ2-1	CSARGQIGTGAFNEQFF	TGCAGTGCTAGAGGTCAAATTGGGACAGGGGCATTCAATGAGCAGTTCTTC
.	TRBV6-1	TRBD1	TRBJ1-1	CASRRDSEAFF	TGTGCCAGCAGACGGGACAGTGAAGCTTTCTTT
.	TRBV9	.	TRBJ2-2	CASSSGGAGELFF	TGTGCCAGCAGCTCAGGGGGGGCCGGGGAGCTGTTTTTT
.	TRBV6-1	.	TRBJ1-1	CASSEYRNTEAFF	TGTGCCAGCAGTGAGTATAGGAACACTGAAGCTTTCTTT
.	TRBV11-3	.	TRBJ1-6	CASSFQGINSPLHF	TGTGCCAGCAGCTTCCAAGGGATAAATTCACCCCTCCACTTT
few	TRBV6-1	.	TRBJ1-3	CASSEGPSSGNTIYF	TGTGCCAGCAGTGAAGGGCCCAGCTCTGGAAACACCATATATTTT
few	TRBV6-5	.	TRBJ1-1	CASSYSGTGATEAFF	TGTGCCAGCAGTTACTCGGGGACGGGGGCGACTGAAGCTTTCTTT
medium-sized	TRBV7-8	.	TRBJ2-1	CASSLSAGSYNEQFF	TGTGCCAGCAGCTTATCTGCAGGGTCCTACAATGAGCAGTTCTTC
medium-sized	TRBV15	.	TRBJ1-2	CATSREAAKGDYGYTF	TGTGCCACCAGCAGAGAGGCAGCTAAAGGGGACTATGGCTACACCTTC
few	TRBV5-1	.	TRBJ2-7	CASSLGEGFIGYEQYF	TGCGCCAGCAGCTTGGGGGAAGGTTTTATAGGCTACGAGCAGTACTTC
large	TRBV6-1	.	TRBJ1-6	CASSQSLLTSPLHF	TGTGCCAGCAGTCAATCCCTTCTAACTTCACCCCTCCACTTT
many	TRBV20-1	TRBD2	TRBJ2-1	CGAPALTSGRTSSYNEQFF	TGCGGGGCCCCGGCACTTACTAGCGGGAGGACAAGCTCCTACAATGAGCAGTTCTTC